This T cell receptor (beta chain) emerged from a study of OX40 agonist ivuxolimab in advanced cancers. Study-wide points: Blood T cells, both CD4+ and CD8+, expanded clonally by week 6 at 0.1 to 3.0 mg/kg. Certain nonresponders likewise exhibited a low normalized T-cell clonal expansion.

People who had autoimmune disease history or systemic immunosuppression were excluded. This table comes from immunoSEQ multiplex PCR, and its TCRdb copy is limited to in-frame clones, with some not included. The sample records 75,000 to 100,000 clones, around 90% being singletons. Trimming stripped 4 bases from V and 0 bases from J, with 4 bases between. This CDR3 contains 12 residues. Germline-derived CDR1 and CDR2 are SQVTM and ANQGSEA. This clone was counted a single time. The antigen remains undetermined. Other nucleotide sequences in the sample specify the same CDR3. The source was CD4+ or CD8+ T cells sorted from blood, collected in a trial of the OX40 agonist ivuxolimab. This TCR came from an adult with an advanced solid tumor such as melanoma, head and neck, liver or kidney cancer. The V call is TRBV29-1, the J call TRBJ1-3, with D hard to call. The CDR3 DNA reads as TGCAGCGTTGTTAGCTCTGGAAACACCATATATTTT. Translation: CSVVSSGNTIYF. Supplemented by reference TRBV29-1 and TRBJ1-3, the full variable domain reads SAVISQKPSRDICQRGTSLTIQCQVDSQVTMMFWYRQQPGQSLTLIATANQGSEATYESGFVIDKFPISRPNLTFSTLTVSNMSPEDSSIYLCSVVSSGNTIYFGEGSWLTVV.